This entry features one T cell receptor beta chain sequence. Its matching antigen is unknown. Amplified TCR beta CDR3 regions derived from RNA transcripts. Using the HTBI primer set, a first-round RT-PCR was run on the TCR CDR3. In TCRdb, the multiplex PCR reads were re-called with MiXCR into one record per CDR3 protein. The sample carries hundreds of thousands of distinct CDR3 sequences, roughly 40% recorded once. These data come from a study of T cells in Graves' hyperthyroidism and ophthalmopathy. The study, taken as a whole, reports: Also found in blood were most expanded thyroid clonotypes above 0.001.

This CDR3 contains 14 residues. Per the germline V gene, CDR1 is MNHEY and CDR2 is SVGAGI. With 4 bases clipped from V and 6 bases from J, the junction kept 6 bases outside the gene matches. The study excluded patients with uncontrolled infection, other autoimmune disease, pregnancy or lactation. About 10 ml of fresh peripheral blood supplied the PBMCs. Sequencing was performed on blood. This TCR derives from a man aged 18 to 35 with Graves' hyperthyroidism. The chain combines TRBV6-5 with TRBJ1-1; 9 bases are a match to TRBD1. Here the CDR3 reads CASSFSDRGPEAFF. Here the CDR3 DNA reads TGTGCCAGCAGTTTCTCGGACAGGGGACCTGAAGCTTTCTTT.